This TCR beta chain was retrieved from a study of OX40 agonist ivuxolimab in advanced cancers. For the study at large: Three individuals attained partial responses, comprising one hepatocellular carcinoma case and two cutaneous melanoma cases. The study, taken as a whole, reports: At 0.1 to 3.0 mg/kg, clonal expansion of CD4+ and CD8+ blood T cells had occurred by week 6.

As regards this clone: The antigen is not known.

TCRdb's copy holds only in-frame clones and misses some; the assay was immunoSEQ multiplex PCR. This table has roughly 54,000 clones, more than 85% appearing once. The CDR3 totals 15 residues. Germline CDR1 reads SGHNT; CDR2 reads YYREEE (reference sequence). V lost 5 bases to trimming and J lost 6 bases; unmatched junction nucleotides: 9. The starting material was CD4+ or CD8+ T cells sorted from blood, obtained in a trial of the OX40 agonist ivuxolimab. This receptor was taken from an adult with an advanced solid tumor such as melanoma, head and neck, liver or kidney cancer. The chain joins TRBV5-4 to TRBJ2-7; 12 bases are shared with TRBD1. CDR3 in amino acids: CASSLGTGGPGEQYF. The CDR3 DNA reads TGTGCCAGCAGTCTCGGGACAGGGGGCCCGGGCGAGCAGTACTTC.